This T cell receptor beta chain was obtained from a study of OX40 agonist ivuxolimab in advanced cancers. About the study: An anti-OX40 (CD134) antibody with agonistic activity, ivuxolimab, was administered to patients. Past anti-PD-1, anti-PD-L1 or anti-CTLA-4 therapy was accepted, and around 40% had received some. Findings and caveats of the study: Circulating CD4+ and CD8+ T cells showed clonal expansion by week 6 at 0.1 to 3.0 mg/kg.

On this clone itself: What it binds is unknown.

V lost 8 bases and J 4 bases, leaving 5 bases between the germline ends. This CDR3 is 11 amino acids long. Germline V lookup: CDR1 ENHRY, CDR2 SYGVKD. Profiling relied on immunoSEQ multiplex PCR, and the TCRdb table lists in-frame clones only, not all of them. The sample has tens of thousands of clones; 75% to 90% are singletons. J is TRBJ2-2 and V is TRBV10-3; D call uncertain. The sample consisted of CD4+ or CD8+ T cells sorted from blood, taken in a trial of the OX40 agonist ivuxolimab. This clonotype was obtained from an adult with an advanced solid tumor such as melanoma, head and neck, liver or kidney cancer. The CDR3 loop is CAIGVTGELFF. DNA of the CDR3: TGTGCCATCGGGGTCACCGGGGAGCTGTTTTTT.